Listed here are 25 T cell receptor beta chains from one sample, sequenced in a study of T-cell memory formation after mild COVID-19. Each CDR3 protein gets one entry after TCRdb re-called the 5' RACE reads with MiXCR. The sample lists roughly 600,000 distinct CDR3 sequences, approximately 19% occurring once. Specimen: PBMCs or a T cell subset sorted from them (not recorded which). Source of these receptors: an adult woman who had mild COVID-19 (a few samples of this study predate the infection). Cell type and time point are not known.

In this sample, this clonotype turned up a few times. V is TRBV19 and J is TRBJ1-1; possibly TRBD1 for D (6 bases). CDR1 and CDR2 from the germline V gene are LNHDA and SQIVND (reference sequence). The V and J ends lost 7 bases and 5 bases respectively, with 11 bases between them. The CDR3 is 12 residues long. The chain's CDR3 is CASTPGQTEAFF. The CDR3 DNA reads TGTGCCAGTACCCCCGGACAGACTGAAGCTTTCTTT.

The chain joins TRBV7-8 to TRBJ2-4, with TRBD2 identical over 11 bases. This CDR3 has 20 amino acids. Germline trimming cut 3 bases from V and 0 bases from J; bases unmatched to any gene: 13. Germline assignment: CDR1 SGHVS and CDR2 FQNEAQ. The CDR3 DNA reads as TGTGCCAGCAGCTTGGGGCCTTGGGGACTAGCGGTTCTAGCCAAAAACATTCAGTACTTC. As protein: CASSLGPWGLAVLAKNIQYF. Full variable domain (rest looked up from reference TRBV7-8 and TRBJ2-4): GAGVSQSPRYKVAKRGQDVALRCDPISGHVSLFWYQQALGQGPEFLTYFQNEAQLDKSGLPSDRFFAERPEGSVSTLKIQRTQQEDSAVYLCASSLGPWGLAVLAKNIQYFGAGTRLSVL.

This clonotype was seen more than once but under ten times. This chain joins TRBV24-1 and TRBJ2-3, with TRBD1 identical over 7 bases. The ends lost 4 bases at V and 2 bases at J; junction bases unmatched: 8. The germline gives CDR1 KGHDR, CDR2 SFDVKD. The CDR3 runs to 16 residues. The CDR3 bases are TGTGCCACCAGTGACCCAGGGACAGTCGACACAGATACGCAGTATTTT. As protein: CATSDPGTVDTDTQYF.

This clonotype turned up a few times. The rearrangement links TRBV15 to TRBJ2-7, with D tentatively TRBD1 (6 bases). The CDR3 totals 17 residues. Germline V gives CDR1 LNHNV, CDR2 YYDKDF (reference sequence). V was pared by 0 bases and J by 1 base, with 16 bases between. In DNA form, the CDR3 reads TGTGCCACCAGCAGAGATAGTCCGCCTAGGGGGTCCTACGAGCAGTACTTC. It specifies CATSRDSPPRGSYEQYF. The complete variable domain, with remaining parts taken from reference TRBV15 and TRBJ2-7, reads DAMVIQNPRYQVTQFGKPVTLSCSQTLNHNVMYWYQQKSSQAPKLLFHYYDKDFNNEADTPDNFQSRRPNTSFCFLDIRSPGLGDTAMYLCATSRDSPPRGSYEQYFGPGTRLTVT.

This clonotype was counted between two and nine times. The chain uses TRBV11-1 and TRBJ2-5, with TRBD2 matching 12 bases. V shed 2 bases, J shed 7 bases, and the junction held 8 bases outside the gene matches. Germline CDR1 reads SGHAT; CDR2 reads FQDESV (reference sequence). The CDR3 has 16 residues. CDR3 nucleotides: TGTGCCAGCAGCTTATCCCTAGCGGGGGGGCCGGGGACCCAGTACTTC. Translated, it gives CASSLSLAGGPGTQYF.

The gene calls are TRBV29-1 and TRBJ2-7; tentative D call: TRBD1 (5 bases). Germline V CDR1 and CDR2: SQVTM, ANQGSEA. This CDR3 region has 12 residues. V gave up 5 bases and J gave up 0 bases, with 8 bases separating them. CDR3 sequence reads: CSVQGGSYEQYF. The CDR3 DNA reads TGCAGCGTTCAGGGCGGCTCCTACGAGCAGTACTTC.

The chain recombines TRBV5-4 with TRBJ1-2; D perhaps matches TRBD1 (6 bases). Germline V gene data show CDR1 as SGHNT and CDR2 as YYREEE (reference sequence). Trimming stripped 0 bases from V and 5 bases from J, with 17 bases between. The CDR3 has 16 amino acids. CDR3 region: CASSLERGVDRYGYTF. The CDR3 nucleotides read TGTGCCAGCAGCTTGGAGAGGGGGGTTGACCGATATGGCTACACCTTC.

The chain has TRBV6-1 and TRBJ2-7, with 8 bases fitting TRBD1. CDR3 length equals 13 residues. CDR1 and CDR2 from the germline V gene are MNHNS and SASEGT. With V trimmed by 10 bases and J by 5 bases, 10 bases remained unmatched. The chain's CDR3 is CAIDRDRYDEQYF. The CDR3 DNA reads TGTGCCATCGACCGGGACAGGTACGACGAGCAGTACTTC.

The genes are TRBV10-3 and TRBJ2-2, with D possibly being TRBD2 (6 bases). The CDR3 runs to 13 residues. Germline CDR1 reads ENHRY; CDR2 reads SYGVKD. V lost 3 bases to trimming and J lost 6 bases, with 8 bases between them. CDR3 nucleotide sequence: TGTGCCATCAGTGACAGGGAGGCCGGGGAGCTGTTTTTT. Its protein is CAISDREAGELFF.

This clonotype was seen many times. This sequence joins TRBV5-1 and TRBJ2-1; 12 nucleotides align to TRBD1. Germline CDR1 SGHRS, CDR2 YFSETQ. The CDR3 sequence is 19 residues long. V lost 2 bases and J lost 0; bases outside the gene matches: 9. The CDR3 nucleotides read TGCGCCAGCAGCTTAGGGACAGGGGGCTCCCAAAGCTCCTACAATGAGCAGTTCTTC. Translating it yields CASSLGTGGSQSSYNEQFF.

In DNA, the CDR3 is TGTGCCAGCAGTTTAGATAGGGACCCGAGGTCGAATGGCTACACCTTC. It translates to CASSLDRDPRSNGYTF. The chain is built from TRBV12-3 or TRBV12-4 and TRBJ1-2; D may be TRBD1 (5 bases). Trimming stripped 1 base from V and 6 bases from J, with 18 bases between. The length of the CDR3 is 16 residues.

CDR3 sequence reads: CALGTMNTGELFF. The CDR3 DNA is TGTGCCTTAGGGACTATGAACACCGGGGAGCTGTTTTTT. The V and J genes are TRBV7-2 and TRBJ2-2; 7 nucleotides align to TRBD2. The CDR3 contains 13 residues. Per germline, CDR1 SGHTA and CDR2 FQGNSA. J gave up 1 base and V 11 bases, and 4 bases lay outside the gene matches.

The rearrangement joins TRBV5-1 to TRBJ2-7; possibly TRBD1 for D (6 bases). CDR1 SGHRS and CDR2 YFSETQ come from the germline V gene. The V end was cut by 4 bases, the J end by 6 bases, with 17 bases between. This CDR3 spans 14 amino acids. The CDR3 loop reads CASSHAGQPREQYF. In DNA form, the CDR3 reads TGCGCCAGCAGCCATGCTGGACAGCCCCGCGAGCAGTACTTC.

This clonotype was seen more than once but under ten times. The chain employs TRBV7-9 and TRBJ1-1; no clear D gene. The V gene's germline CDR1 is SEHNR and CDR2 FQNEAQ (reference sequence). The CDR3 totals 12 residues. V lost 5 bases to trimming and J lost 6 bases, with 10 bases between them. CDR3 residues: CASSPIGSEAFF. DNA for the CDR3: TGTGCCAGCAGCCCGATAGGCTCTGAAGCTTTCTTT.

This clonotype was observed a handful of times. The chain is built from TRBV10-3 and TRBJ1-5; D call uncertain. Trimming removed 9 bases from V and 8 bases from J, with 17 bases in between. Germline assignment: CDR1 ENHRY and CDR2 SYGVKD. CDR3 length equals 13 residues. CDR3 amino acids: CAIGPDPYEPQHF. CDR3 sequence (DNA): TGTGCCATTGGACCGGACCCATACGAGCCCCAGCATTTT.

The rearrangement links TRBV7-9 to TRBJ1-1; possibly TRBD1 for D (5 bases). The germline V gene encodes CDR1 SEHNR and CDR2 FQNEAQ (reference sequence). V lost 7 bases to trimming and J lost 0 bases, with 12 bases between them. The CDR3 extends over 14 amino acids. This chain's CDR3 is CASTHRSMNTEAFF. CDR3 sequence (DNA): TGTGCCAGCACCCACAGGAGTATGAACACTGAAGCTTTCTTT.

This rearrangement joins TRBV9 to TRBJ1-1, with 7 positions matching TRBD1. The CDR3 consists of 17 residues. Trimming at V came to 4 bases and at J to 6 bases, leaving 18 bases not matched to a gene. CDR1 is SGDLS and CDR2 is YYNGEE in the germline V gene. The DNA for the CDR3 is TGTGCCAGCAGCCCTCGACAGGGCGCGGGCCAGGGGGCTGAAGCTTTCTTT. The encoded protein is CASSPRQGAGQGAEAFF.

This clonotype showed up just a few times. CDR3 amino acids: CSAFHAYEQYF. The CDR3 bases are TGCAGTGCTTTTCACGCCTACGAGCAGTACTTC. The chain employs TRBV20-1 and TRBJ2-7; no reliable D call. V dropped 5 bases and J dropped 2 bases, with 7 bases sitting between them. The CDR3 length is 11 residues. CDR1 DFQATT and CDR2 SNEGSKA come from the germline V gene (reference sequence).

The chain recombines TRBV3-1 with TRBJ1-1; D not resolved. Trimming pared 0 bases from V and 6 bases from J, leaving 5 bases between. This CDR3 has 12 amino acids. Looked up from germline, CDR1 is LGHDT and CDR2 is YNNKEL (reference sequence). CDR3 coding DNA: TGTGCCAGCAGCCAAGATGGAGCTGAAGCTTTCTTT. Translating it yields CASSQDGAEAFF.

This clonotype appeared many times. The rearrangement joins TRBV5-5 to TRBJ1-1; weak D call: TRBD1 (5 bases). The CDR3 has 14 residues. V was trimmed by 2 bases and J by 0 bases, leaving 8 bases between them. Germline-derived CDR1 and CDR2 are SGHKS and YYEKEE (reference sequence). CDR3 sequence: CASSFSGVNTEAFF. The CDR3 DNA reads TGTGCCAGCAGCTTCTCGGGGGTGAACACTGAAGCTTTCTTT.

CDR3 residues: CASSQERTTEAFF. DNA of the CDR3: TGTGCCAGCAGCCAAGAACGGACAACTGAAGCTTTCTTT. The chain joins TRBV3-1 to TRBJ1-1, with D possibly matching TRBD1 (5 bases). The CDR3 loop spans 13 amino acids. Germline V gene sequence: CDR1 LGHDT, CDR2 YNNKEL (reference sequence). V dropped 0 bases and J dropped 5 bases, with 7 bases sitting between them.

V gene TRBV3-1 combines with J gene TRBJ2-1; D is perhaps TRBD2 (6 bases). The CDR3 sequence is 15 residues long. The germline V gene encodes CDR1 LGHDT and CDR2 YNNKEL (reference sequence). V lost 0 bases and J 3 bases, leaving 9 bases between the germline ends. CDR3 in amino acids: CASSQDVGGYNEQFF. The DNA for the CDR3 is TGTGCCAGCAGCCAAGATGTGGGGGGCTACAATGAGCAGTTCTTC.

This clonotype was counted a few times. The chain recombines TRBV12-3 or TRBV12-4 with TRBJ2-7, with 7 bases lining up with TRBD1. V dropped 6 bases and J dropped 5; count of bases not matched to a gene: 10. The CDR3 covers 14 residues. The CDR3 DNA is TGTGCCAGCAGATCCATTGACAGGGCCCACGAGCAGTACTTC. Translation gives CASRSIDRAHEQYF.

As to this clonotype: One end of the junction does not line up with germline, which may come from a read error. The CDR3 spells CASSYSSITGTLFF. The CDR3 nucleotides are TGTGCCAGCAGTTACTCGAGTATCACCGGGACTCTTTTTTTT. This chain links TRBV6-5 with TRBJ1-1; a weak D match, TRBD1 (5 bases). The CDR3 contains 14 residues. CDR1 is MNHEY, CDR2 SVGAGI, per germline.

The chain uses TRBV5-1 and TRBJ2-2, with TRBD1 as a possible D gene (5 bases). Trimming removed 0 bases at V and 1 base at J, with 16 bases between. This CDR3 has 18 residues. Germline CDR1 and CDR2: SGHRS and YFSETQ. In DNA, the CDR3 is TGCGCCAGCAGCTTGGTGCAGGGTGACCCCAAGAACACCGGGGAGCTGTTTTTT. Its protein product is CASSLVQGDPKNTGELFF.